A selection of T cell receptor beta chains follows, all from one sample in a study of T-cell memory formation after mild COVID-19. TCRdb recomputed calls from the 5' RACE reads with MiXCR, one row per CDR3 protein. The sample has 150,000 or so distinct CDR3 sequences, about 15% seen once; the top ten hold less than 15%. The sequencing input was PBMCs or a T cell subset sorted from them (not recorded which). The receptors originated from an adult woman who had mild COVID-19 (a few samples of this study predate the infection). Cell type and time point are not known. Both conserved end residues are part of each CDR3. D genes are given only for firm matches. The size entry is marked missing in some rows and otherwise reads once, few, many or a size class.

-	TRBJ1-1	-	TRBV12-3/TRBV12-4	TGTGCCAGCAGTTTTCAGGGGCGTAAGAACACTGAAGCTTTCTTT	CASSFQGRKNTEAFF
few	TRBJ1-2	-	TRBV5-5	TGTGCCAGCAGCTTGGGGACGGCGGATGGCTACACCTTC	CASSLGTADGYTF
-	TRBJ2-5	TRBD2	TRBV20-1	TGCAGTGCTCAACCCCTAGCGGCCCAAGAGACCCAGTACTTC	CSAQPLAAQETQYF
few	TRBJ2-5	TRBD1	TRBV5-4	TGTGCCAGCAGCTCGGGGACAGAAAAAGAGACCCAGTACTTC	CASSSGTEKETQYF
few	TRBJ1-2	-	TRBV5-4	TGTGCCAGCAGCTTGTCCCAGAGCTATGGCTACACCTTC	CASSLSQSYGYTF
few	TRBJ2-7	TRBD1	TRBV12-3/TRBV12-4	TGTGCCAGCGGGGGGACAGGGAATTACTACGAGCAGTACTTC	CASGGTGNYYEQYF
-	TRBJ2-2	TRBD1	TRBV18	TGTGCCAGCTCACCACCGATAGGACAGGGGGATAACACCGGGGAGCTGTTTTTT	CASSPPIGQGDNTGELFF
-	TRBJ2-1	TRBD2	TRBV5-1	TGCGCCAGCAGCCAACAATTAGCGGGATCCTACAATGAGCAGTTCTTC	CASSQQLAGSYNEQFF
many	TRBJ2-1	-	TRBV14	TGTGCCAGCAGCCCAGTACCGGTGGGGCGGGACAATGAGCAGTTCTTC	CASSPVPVGRDNEQFF
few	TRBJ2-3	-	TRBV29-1	TGCAGCGTTGCAGTGGCATCCAAGGGGCCAGATACGCAGTATTTT	CSVAVASKGPDTQYF
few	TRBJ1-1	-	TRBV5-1	TGCGCCAGCAGCCCCGCGAAGGGGGATAACACTGAAGCTTTCTTT	CASSPAKGDNTEAFF
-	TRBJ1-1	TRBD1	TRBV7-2	TGTGCCAGCTCAACAGGGGGCGCGGTGAACACTGAAGCTTTCTTT	CASSTGGAVNTEAFF
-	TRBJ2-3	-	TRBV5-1	TGCGCCAGCAGGGAGACAGATACGCAGTATTTT	CASRETDTQYF
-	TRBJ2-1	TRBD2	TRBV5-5	TGTGCCAGCAGCTGGGCGGGCGGGAGCTCCTACAATGAGCAGTTCTTC	CASSWAGGSSYNEQFF
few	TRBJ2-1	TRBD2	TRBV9	TGTGCCAGCAGCGTAGTGACCGGGGGGGCAAATGAGCAGTTCTTC	CASSVVTGGANEQFF
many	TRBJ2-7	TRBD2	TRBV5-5	TGTGCCAGCAGCTTGGAGGGACTAGCGGGAGGAGAGCAGTACTTC	CASSLEGLAGGEQYF
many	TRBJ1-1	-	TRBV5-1	TGCGCCAGCAGCTTGGGAGGGACACTGGAAGCTTTCTTT	CASSLGGTLEAFF
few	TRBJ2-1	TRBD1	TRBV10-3	TGTGCCATCAGTGATCTCTCGGACAGGGCCAATGAGCAGTTCTTC	CAISDLSDRANEQFF
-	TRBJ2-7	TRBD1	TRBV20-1	TGCAGTGCTAGAGGGACAGGGTTGACGCGTGGGTCCTACGAGCAGTACTTC	CSARGTGLTRGSYEQYF
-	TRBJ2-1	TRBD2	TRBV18	TGTGCCAGCTCAATCGGACTAGCGGGGTACTACAATGAGCAGTTCTTC	CASSIGLAGYYNEQFF
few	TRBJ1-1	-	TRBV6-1	TGTGCCAGCAGTGAAGAAGCGGAAGTGAACACTGAAGCTTTCTTT	CASSEEAEVNTEAFF
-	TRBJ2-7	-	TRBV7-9	TGTGCCAGCAGCCCCGGGCCACGGGCCGAGCAGTACTTC	CASSPGPRAEQYF
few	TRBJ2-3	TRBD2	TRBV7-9	TGTGCCGGGGGACTAGCGGGAGCCACAGATACGCAGTATTTT	CAGGLAGATDTQYF
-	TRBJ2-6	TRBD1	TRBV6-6	TGTGCCAGCAGTTACGGACAGGGGGCTTTCTCTGGGGCCAACGTCCTGACTTTC	CASSYGQGAFSGANVLTF
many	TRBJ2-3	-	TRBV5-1	TGCGCCAGCAGCTGGGGGTCGACAACCGCTATCGCCGATACGCAGTATTTT	CASSWGSTTAIADTQYF